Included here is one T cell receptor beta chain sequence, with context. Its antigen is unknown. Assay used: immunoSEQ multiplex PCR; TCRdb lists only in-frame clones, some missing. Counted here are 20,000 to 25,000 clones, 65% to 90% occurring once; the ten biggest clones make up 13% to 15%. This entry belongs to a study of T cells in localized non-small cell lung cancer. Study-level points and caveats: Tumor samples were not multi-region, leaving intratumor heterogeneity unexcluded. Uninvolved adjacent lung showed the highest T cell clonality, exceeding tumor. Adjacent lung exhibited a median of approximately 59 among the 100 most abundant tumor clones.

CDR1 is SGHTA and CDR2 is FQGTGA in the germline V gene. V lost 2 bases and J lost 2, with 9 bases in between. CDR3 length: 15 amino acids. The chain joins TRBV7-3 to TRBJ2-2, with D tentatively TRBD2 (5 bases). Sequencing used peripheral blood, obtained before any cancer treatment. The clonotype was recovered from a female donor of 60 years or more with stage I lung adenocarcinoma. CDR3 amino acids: CASSLVSGNTGELFF. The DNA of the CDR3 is TGTGCCAGCAGCTTAGTCAGCGGTAACACCGGGGAGCTGTTTTTT.